A selection of T cell receptor beta chains follows, all from one sample in a study of shared clonotypes between healthy human individuals. The data were produced by immunoSEQ multiplex PCR, yet TCRdb's version contains in-frame clones alone and is incomplete. The sample has approximately 2.5 million clones; roughly 93% are singletons. Sequencing input: naive CD4+ T cells from PBMCs. The receptors shown here come from a man between 18 and 35 years old in good health. Some clones in this sample may be carry-over from other donors' samples. CDR3s include the opening cysteine and the closing phenylalanine or tryptophan. D genes are given only for firm matches. Size values are once, few and many counts, or a class for expanded clones, and some rows have none.

j_gene	v_gene	d_gene	len	abundance	CDR3aa	CDR3nt
TRBJ2-2	TRBV28	.	15	.	CASSLIDRNTGELFF	TGTGCCAGCAGTTTAATTGACAGAAACACCGGGGAGCTGTTTTTT
TRBJ2-7	TRBV10-1	TRBD2	14	.	CASSESSGNYEQYF	TGCGCCAGCAGTGAGTCTAGCGGGAACTACGAGCAGTACTTC
TRBJ2-7	TRBV5-5	.	13	.	CASSSLSSYEQYF	TGTGCCAGCAGCTCCCTTTCCTCCTACGAGCAGTACTTC
TRBJ2-3	TRBV5-1	.	12	.	CASSVPTDTQYF	TGCGCCAGCAGCGTACCGACAGATACGCAGTATTTT
TRBJ2-7	TRBV6-5	.	14	.	CASSYSRGSYEQYF	TGTGCCAGCAGTTACTCAAGGGGCTCCTACGAGCAGTACTTC
TRBJ1-1	TRBV18	.	17	.	CASSFALTGHPNTEAFF	TGTGCCAGCTCATTCGCTCTCACGGGACACCCGAACACTGAAGCTTTCTTT
TRBJ1-5	TRBV6-1	.	12	.	CASFDGIQPQHF	TGTGCCAGCTTTGACGGGATTCAGCCCCAGCATTTT
TRBJ2-7	TRBV20-1	TRBD2	11	.	CRLAGVYEQYF	TGCAGACTAGCGGGAGTCTACGAGCAGTACTTC
TRBJ2-2	TRBV5-1	.	17	.	CASSLEGWVVNTGELFF	TGCGCCAGCAGCTTGGAAGGGTGGGTTGTGAACACCGGGGAGCTGTTTTTT
TRBJ2-7	TRBV28	.	15	.	CASSLVQDNSYEQYF	TGTGCCAGCAGTTTGGTACAGGACAATTCCTACGAGCAGTACTTC
TRBJ1-1	TRBV9	TRBD1	14	.	CASSVGQRNTEAFF	TGTGCCAGCAGCGTGGGACAGAGGAACACTGAAGCTTTCTTT
TRBJ2-1	TRBV18	TRBD1	11	.	CASSLGQGQFF	TGTGCCAGCTCACTCGGACAGGGGCAGTTCTTC
TRBJ2-1	TRBV18	TRBD2	14	.	CASSPATSGKEQFF	TGTGCCAGCTCACCGGCGACTAGCGGGAAGGAGCAGTTCTTC
TRBJ2-7	TRBV5-4	.	15	.	CASSHTARASYEQYF	TGTGCCAGCAGCCATACGGCCAGAGCCTCCTACGAGCAGTACTTC
TRBJ1-3	TRBV5-1	TRBD1	17	.	CASSSLTQGAAGNTIYF	TGCGCCAGCAGCTCCCTTACACAGGGGGCAGCTGGAAACACCATATATTTT
TRBJ2-3	TRBV10-2	.	14	.	CASSGLEGQDTQYF	TGCGCCAGCAGTGGACTTGAGGGGCAAGATACGCAGTATTTT
TRBJ2-1	TRBV28	TRBD2	15	.	CASSSAGGSYNEQFF	TGTGCCAGCAGTTCAGCGGGAGGTTCCTACAATGAGCAGTTCTTC
TRBJ2-7	TRBV27	.	15	.	CASKSPAGLSYEQYF	TGTGCCAGCAAATCTCCAGCGGGCCTCTCCTACGAGCAGTACTTC
TRBJ1-3	TRBV7-2	.	13	.	CASSPRSGNTIYF	TGTGCCAGCAGCCCTCGGTCTGGAAACACCATATATTTT
TRBJ2-7	TRBV4-2	.	17	.	CASSQALSATGPPEQYF	TGTGCCAGCAGCCAGGCCCTATCCGCCACTGGCCCCCCGGAGCAGTACTTC
TRBJ2-7	TRBV14	TRBD1	16	.	CASSRSGQERARGQYF	TGTGCCAGCAGCCGTTCGGGACAGGAGCGCGCCCGGGGGCAGTACTTC
TRBJ2-5	TRBV4-2	.	15	.	CASSQGPGQQETQYF	TGTGCCAGCAGCCAAGGGCCGGGGCAACAAGAGACCCAGTACTTC
TRBJ2-1	TRBV9	.	12	.	CASSVDWDEQFF	TGTGCCAGCAGCGTAGATTGGGATGAGCAGTTCTTC
TRBJ2-7	TRBV28	.	12	once	CASSLRSGEQYF	TGTGCCAGCAGTTTAAGAAGCGGCGAGCAGTACTTC
TRBJ1-2	TRBV25-1	.	14	.	CASSEPLANYGYTF	TGTGCCAGCAGTGAACCCTTAGCTAACTATGGCTACACCTTC
TRBJ1-3	TRBV6-1	.	12	.	CASESSGNTIYF	TGTGCCAGCGAGAGCTCTGGAAACACCATATATTTT
TRBJ1-5	TRBV6-6	TRBD1	16	.	CASSYDPGTDNQPQHF	TGTGCCAGCAGTTATGATCCCGGGACAGATAATCAGCCCCAGCATTTT
TRBJ2-5	TRBV29-1	TRBD2	11	.	CSVERERAQYF	TGCAGCGTCGAGCGGGAGAGGGCCCAGTACTTC
TRBJ1-4	TRBV7-9	.	14	.	CASTSPPTNEKLFF	TGTGCCAGCACCTCCCCGCCAACTAATGAAAAACTGTTTTTT
TRBJ2-1	TRBV7-8	.	15	.	CATTALTGSYNEQFF	TGTGCCACGACCGCTTTGACAGGCTCCTACAATGAGCAGTTCTTC
TRBJ2-4	TRBV6-6	.	13	.	CASGGNRQNIQYF	TGTGCCAGCGGCGGAAACCGACAAAACATTCAGTACTTC